Sequencing of this T cell receptor beta chain was carried out in a study of radiotherapy plus CTLA-4 blockade in lung cancer. About the study: Disease control was present in 30% to 40% of patients, and objective responses in roughly 17%. Study-wide results and limits: With interferon-beta, early dynamics of blood T cell clones were reported to best predict response.

Sequenced by immunoSEQ multiplex PCR; TCRdb stores in-frame clones only, minus some. The sample has 85,000 to 100,000 clones, more than 75% seen once. Germline CDR1 and CDR2: SNHLY and FYNNEI. The CDR3 consists of 15 residues. The J segment lost 8 bases and the V segment lost 6 bases, leaving 13 bases of the junction unmatched. As concerns this clone: What it binds is not known.

Sample: peripheral blood, taken from a patient treated with radiotherapy plus ipilimumab. This sequence was found in a human donor with non-small cell lung cancer that progressed on radiotherapy plus ipilimumab. The chain employs TRBV2 and TRBJ2-1; 7 nucleotides agree with TRBD2. The CDR3 nucleotides read TGTGCCAGCAGACCTAAGGGAGGGACGGTATATGAGCAGTTCTTC. It encodes CASRPKGGTVYEQFF.